One sample yielded the 24 T cell receptor beta chains listed below, sequenced in a study of blood T cell repertoires in COVID-19 (dated by TCRdb to about 2020). The protocol used for the library was the immunoSEQ multiplex PCR assay. Drawn from immuneACCESS, this table holds only the in-frame rearrangements with V and J called that TCRdb kept. Clones are partly lost; checked studies trace under half to an unresolved V gene and leave the rest unexplained. For this sample the table gives over 250,000 clones, of which roughly nine tenths were detected only once. The biggest ten clones account for 2.6% of the sample. Source material: PBMCs or T cells enriched from blood (not recorded which). The receptors here all came from a woman aged 18-29 years who had recovered from COVID-19.

This clone is a singleton in its sample. CDR3 sequence (DNA): TGTGCCAGCAGCCTAGCAGGACTAGCCGAGATCTACAATGAGCAGTTCTTC. Residues: CASSLAGLAEIYNEQFF. The chain uses TRBV11-2 and TRBJ2-1, with 8 bases that match TRBD2. Germline V gene data show CDR1 as SGHAT and CDR2 as FQNNGV. V trimming: 5 bases; J trimming: 3 bases; junction bases outside the gene matches: 12. The CDR3 is 17 amino acids. Full variable domain (rest looked up from reference TRBV11-2 and TRBJ2-1): EAGVAQSPRYKIIEKRQSVAFWCNPISGHATLYWYQQILGQGPKLLIQFQNNGVVDDSQLPKDRFSAERLKGVDSTLKIQPAKLEDSAVYLCASSLAGLAEIYNEQFFGPGTRLTVL.

This sequence joins TRBV4-3 and TRBJ2-3; TRBD1 agrees at 7 bases. The V segment lost 1 base and the J segment 3 bases; nucleotides outside the gene matches: 1. The CDR3 has 14 residues. CDR1 is LGHNA and CDR2 is YSLEER in the germline V gene. The CDR3 here is CASSQATGTDTQYF. In DNA form, the CDR3 reads TGCGCCAGCAGCCAAGCGACAGGGACAGATACGCAGTATTTT.

This clone was picked up one time. The rearrangement uses TRBV6-1 and TRBJ1-1; D is possibly TRBD1 (5 bases). Deletions cut 2 bases from V and 8 bases from J, with 18 bases between. This CDR3 comprises 15 residues. CDR1 is MNHNS and CDR2 is SASEGT in the germline V gene. CDR3 residues: CASSEWGVGGPEAFF. DNA of the CDR3: TGTGCCAGCAGTGAATGGGGGGTTGGCGGGCCCGAAGCTTTCTTT.

Comments on this clone: One end of the junction fails to match germline, which may point to a read error. The chain links TRBV7-3 to TRBJ2-1, with D possibly matching TRBD2 (5 bases). Germline values: CDR1 SGHTA, CDR2 FQGTGA. The CDR3 extends over 15 amino acids. The CDR3 nucleotides read TGTGCCAGCAGCAAATGGGCGGACTCCAACAATGAGCAGTTCTTC. Translating it yields CASSKWADSNNEQFF.

The chain has TRBV27 and TRBJ2-7, with 7 bases aligning to TRBD1. The CDR3 is made up of 17 amino acids. V lost 5 bases to trimming and J lost 6 bases; unmatched junction nucleotides: 19. Germline CDR1 is MNHEY and CDR2 is SMNVEV (reference sequence). CDR3 region: CASSPGQPGLYAGEQYF. The CDR3, as DNA: TGTGCCAGCAGTCCGGGACAGCCCGGTCTTTACGCGGGCGAGCAGTACTTC.

The chain joins TRBV27 to TRBJ1-1; TRBD1 is a possible D gene (6 bases). CDR1 and CDR2 (germline): MNHEY, SMNVEV (reference sequence). This CDR3 comprises 18 residues. The germline V and J ends were trimmed by 7 bases and 4 bases, with 28 bases remaining between them. The CDR3 region has the DNA TGTGCCAGCACCTCTTCACCTTGGACAGCTCGTATGGTCACTGAAGCTTTCTTT. It yields the protein CASTSSPWTARMVTEAFF.

The rearrangement links TRBV5-1 to TRBJ1-3; tentative D call: TRBD1 (5 bases). V lost 4 bases to trimming and J lost 2 bases, with 16 bases between them. The germline CDR1 and CDR2 sequences are SGHRS and YFSETQ. The CDR3 is 16 amino acids. The CDR3 here is CASSPVGGVTGNTIYF. The DNA for the CDR3 is TGCGCCAGCAGCCCTGTCGGGGGAGTTACTGGAAACACCATATATTTT.

The count of this clone is one. The chain combines TRBV28 with TRBJ2-7, with 9 positions matching TRBD2. Germline CDR1 and CDR2: MDHEN and SYDVKM. The length of the CDR3 is 13 residues. V shed 7 bases, J shed 7 bases, and the junction held 8 bases outside the gene matches. CDR3 sequence (DNA): TGTGCCAGCATTCCTAGCGGGGCGGAAGAGCAGTACTTC. It translates to CASIPSGAEEQYF.

This clone was observed once. This chain links TRBV6-2 or TRBV6-3 with TRBJ1-5; 9 nucleotides match TRBD1. With 6 bases clipped from V and 0 bases from J, the junction kept 6 bases outside the gene matches. Germline V gene sequence: CDR1 MNHEY, CDR2 SVGEGT. CDR3 length equals 16 residues. The CDR3 here is CASSKDRGYSNQPQHF. The CDR3 DNA reads as TGTGCCAGCAGCAAAGACAGGGGGTATAGCAATCAGCCCCAGCATTTT.

This clone was seen once. The chain recombines TRBV7-2 with TRBJ2-2, with 7 bases fitting TRBD2. The V and J ends lost 5 bases and 7 bases, in that order; junction bases with no gene match: 10. The CDR3 has 15 residues. From germline, CDR1 is SGHTA and CDR2 FQGNSA. CDR3 amino acids: CASSTNGLGLGELFF. CDR3 in DNA: TGTGCCAGCAGCACGAATGGACTAGGGCTCGGGGAGCTGTTTTTT.

The gene calls are TRBV5-8 and TRBJ1-5; tentative D call: TRBD1 (6 bases). Germline CDR1 SGHTS, CDR2 YDEGEE. This CDR3 region has 14 residues. Trimming took 5 bases from V and 3 from J, leaving 12 bases between them. CDR3 loop: CASSRTGNNQPQHF. The DNA of the CDR3 is TGTGCCAGCAGTCGAACAGGGAACAATCAGCCCCAGCATTTT.

This chain links TRBV11-2 with TRBJ1-2, with TRBD1 matching 11 bases. Losses at the gene ends were 6 bases for V and 3 bases for J; bases not matched to a gene: 3. The CDR3 contains 14 residues. Germline V gene lookup returns CDR1 SGHAT and CDR2 FQNNGV. The CDR3 DNA sequence: TGTGCCAGCAGTTCGGGACAGGGGGACTATGGCTACACCTTC. This gives the protein CASSSGQGDYGYTF.

The genes are TRBV29-1 and TRBJ1-4; D is undetermined. Germline CDR1 is SQVTM and CDR2 is ANQGSEA. The germline V and J ends were trimmed by 4 bases and 5 bases, with 8 bases remaining between them. CDR3 length: 12 residues. For the CDR3, the DNA is TGCAGCGTTGTCACAGTAAATGAAAAACTGTTTTTT. Its translation is CSVVTVNEKLFF. Full variable domain (remainder filled in from reference TRBV29-1 and TRBJ1-4): SAVISQKPSRDICQRGTSLTIQCQVDSQVTMMFWYRQQPGQSLTLIATANQGSEATYESGFVIDKFPISRPNLTFSTLTVSNMSPEDSSIYLCSVVTVNEKLFFGSGTQLSVL.

V usage is TRBV6-1 and J usage is TRBJ2-7; 8 nucleotides line up with TRBD1. In germline, CDR1 is MNHNS, CDR2 SASEGT. CDR3 length: 14 residues. With V trimmed by 6 bases and J by 6 bases, 10 bases remained unmatched. CDR3 protein: CASRHTGGLREQYF. The CDR3 region has the DNA TGTGCCAGCAGGCACACAGGGGGGTTACGCGAGCAGTACTTC.

J is TRBJ1-6 and V is TRBV19, with no clear D. The CDR3 has 16 amino acids. The V end lost 7 bases, the J end lost 0 bases, and 13 bases lay between the germline ends. The germline CDR1 and CDR2 sequences are LNHDA and SQIVND (reference sequence). CDR3 protein: CASIETWSSYNSPLHF. The CDR3 DNA reads TGTGCCAGTATCGAGACGTGGAGCTCCTATAATTCACCCCTCCACTTT.

The rearrangement links TRBV7-8 to TRBJ1-2; tentative D call: TRBD1 (5 bases). Per the germline V gene, CDR1 is SGHVS and CDR2 is FQNEAQ. The germline V and J ends were trimmed by 1 base and 8 bases, with 17 bases remaining between them. The CDR3 sequence is 15 residues long. The DNA of the CDR3 is TGTGCCAGCAGCTTAGTGGCGGGACGGCCGCCCGGCTACACCTTC. Amino acids: CASSLVAGRPPGYTF.

V and J are TRBV30 and TRBJ1-2, with D perhaps matching TRBD1 (6 bases). Germline V gives CDR1 GTSNPN, CDR2 SVGIG (reference sequence). V was shortened by 2 bases and J by 7 bases, with 11 bases between the two germline ends. The CDR3 runs 12 residues. For the CDR3, the DNA is TGTGCCTGGAGTCCAAACAGGGTTGGCTACACCTTC. It encodes CAWSPNRVGYTF.

V and J are TRBV12-3 or TRBV12-4 and TRBJ2-7; 7 bases map to TRBD1. This CDR3 has 13 residues. V shed 3 bases and J 3 bases; nucleotides not matched to a gene: 2. The CDR3 DNA reads as TGTGCCAGCAGTTTTGGACAGGTCTACGAGCAGTACTTC. Protein product: CASSFGQVYEQYF.

The rearrangement links TRBV4-1 to TRBJ1-1; 9 nucleotides line up with TRBD1. Germline CDR1 MGHRA, CDR2 YSYEKL. This CDR3 is built from 15 residues. Unmatched junction bases numbered 7, after V lost 6 bases and J lost 2 bases. Here the CDR3 reads CASRLGQGSNTEAFF. CDR3 nucleotides: TGCGCCAGCAGACTAGGACAGGGGAGTAACACTGAAGCTTTCTTT.

This sequence joins TRBV7-6 and TRBJ2-2; TRBD2 agrees at 7 bases. This CDR3 has 15 residues. CDR1 SGHVS and CDR2 FNYEAQ come from the germline V gene. Trimming at V came to 1 base and at J to 6 bases, leaving 5 bases not matched to a gene. The CDR3 DNA reads TGTGCCAGCAGCTTAGTCGCGGGAGTTCCCGGGGAGCTGTTTTTT. As protein: CASSLVAGVPGELFF.

CDR3 DNA: TGTGCCAGCAGCCTCCGGGTCCGTAGCTCCTACGAGCAGTACTTC. Protein: CASSLRVRSSYEQYF. V is TRBV5-6 and J is TRBJ2-7, with unresolved D. CDR3 length: 15 residues. V was trimmed by 4 bases and J by 0 bases, leaving 14 bases between them. Germline V gene data show CDR1 as SGHDT and CDR2 as YYEEEE.

The rearrangement joins TRBV27 to TRBJ1-2; D is perhaps TRBD1 (6 bases). V shed 2 bases and J shed 7 bases, with 14 bases lying between them. There are 14 residues in the CDR3. Germline V gene lookup returns CDR1 MNHEY and CDR2 SMNVEV (reference sequence). CDR3 sequence (DNA): TGTGCCAGCAGTTTAGGAGGACAGTTGATTGGCTACACCTTC. It codes for CASSLGGQLIGYTF.

This sequence joins TRBV7-9 and TRBJ2-1; 7 bases are shared with TRBD1. The CDR3 sequence is 15 residues long. V was pared by 4 bases and J by 3 bases, with 6 bases of the junction left unmatched. In germline, CDR1 is SEHNR, CDR2 FQNEAQ (reference sequence). CDR3 in amino acids: CASSSEGDSYNEQFF. CDR3 sequence (DNA): TGTGCCAGCAGCTCCGAGGGGGACAGCTACAATGAGCAGTTCTTC.

This chain links TRBV19 with TRBJ1-6; 10 positions agree with TRBD1. Germline-derived CDR1 and CDR2 are LNHDA and SQIVND (reference sequence). CDR3 length equals 14 residues. V trimming: 7 bases; J trimming: 10 bases; junction bases outside the gene matches: 7. DNA of the CDR3: TGTGCCAGTACCGAGGGACAGGGGTACTCACCCCTCCACTTT. The encoded protein is CASTEGQGYSPLHF.